This is a list of T cell receptor beta chains from one sample in a study of cytomegalovirus exposure and HLA in healthy donors. Using immunoSEQ multiplex PCR, the repertoire was profiled, and TCRdb retains in-frame clones only, with some absent. The sample yields 130,000 to 150,000 clones, roughly 80% seen once. The sample was PBMCs. The source is a man in his forties in good health and CMV-seronegative. The conserved cysteine and the conserved F or W are not part of the CDR3 here. The D gene is left open where the match is weak.

V gene	D gene	J gene	CDR3 protein
TRBV7-7	TRBD2	TRBJ2-3	ASSSSGGTADTQY
TRBV6-1	-	TRBJ2-7	ASLLQWASHEQY
TRBV19	-	TRBJ1-5	ASSIQGSNQPQH
TRBV29-1	-	TRBJ1-1	SVARQIQNTEAF
TRBV29-1	TRBD1	TRBJ2-7	SVEGDRGIEQY
TRBV19	-	TRBJ1-5	ASSWRGSQPQH
TRBV5-8	TRBD1	TRBJ2-1	ASSLPPGQGDRHEQF
TRBV11-2	TRBD1	TRBJ1-4	ASSYPDRGNEKLF
TRBV7-9	TRBD1	TRBJ2-7	ASSKTGPGNEQY
TRBV10-3	-	TRBJ1-5	AIRDDRGSNQPQH
TRBV5-1	-	TRBJ2-3	ASSLERSQDTQY
TRBV6-5	-	TRBJ2-7	ASSPDRAGINEQY
TRBV10-3	-	TRBJ2-2	AISESPDTGELF
TRBV27	TRBD2	TRBJ2-3	ASSLRLAGASTDTQY
TRBV5-8	TRBD2	TRBJ2-1	ASSLDGLAVNEQF
TRBV29-1	-	TRBJ2-7	SVEDPHTYEQY
TRBV14	-	TRBJ2-7	ASSQGFPGTYEQY
TRBV15	-	TRBJ1-1	ATSRDMRGGSEAF
TRBV5-1	-	TRBJ1-6	ASSYASGSGSYNSPLH
TRBV19	TRBD1	TRBJ2-3	ASSKRGQPTDTQY
TRBV13	TRBD2	TRBJ2-5	ASSSTGWRGGQETQY
TRBV27	-	TRBJ2-7	ASSFGQTYEQY
TRBV27	-	TRBJ2-4	AASSGRKNIQY
TRBV5-1	TRBD1	TRBJ2-4	ASSQDRGGKNIQY
TRBV6-5	-	TRBJ2-7	ASSMGGAGYEQY
TRBV2	-	TRBJ2-1	ASSPAAVYNEQF
TRBV18	-	TRBJ2-1	ASSEYQGYEQF
TRBV28	-	TRBJ1-3	ASSQDTGLRGNTIY
TRBV6-1	TRBD1	TRBJ1-2	ASSPTDRWEGYT
TRBV19	-	TRBJ2-7	ASSSAATPTYEQY
TRBV7-2	TRBD2	TRBJ2-3	ASSLAVAGGLDTQY
TRBV5-4	TRBD1	TRBJ1-2	ASSLGGGNYGYT
TRBV5-6	-	TRBJ1-4	ASSYFSRWGEDEKLF
TRBV7-9	-	TRBJ1-1	ASSLAPVLNTEAF
TRBV11-3	-	TRBJ2-3	ASGAGLGDTQY
TRBV4-1	-	TRBJ2-1	ASSQDPRVDEQF
TRBV6-1	-	TRBJ1-5	ASSEGDRIGNQPQH
TRBV12-5	TRBD2	TRBJ2-3	ASGLGSGGITDTQY
TRBV5-4	-	TRBJ2-3	ASSSQGVADTQY
TRBV7-3	-	TRBJ1-5	ASSQTGGRNQPQH
TRBV5-1	-	TRBJ1-1	ASTLQGSNTEAF
TRBV2	-	TRBJ2-3	ASTLARAPDTQY
TRBV11-2	TRBD1	TRBJ1-4	ASSRDRGREKLF
TRBV15	-	TRBJ2-3	ATSRGERAGQFRDTQY
TRBV19	-	TRBJ2-1	ASTGEGGGHSYNEQF
TRBV30	TRBD1	TRBJ2-7	AWNPGTASYEQY
TRBV7-2	-	TRBJ1-2	ASSSRKGGYT
TRBV4-1	-	TRBJ1-5	ASSPHRTQGNQPQH
TRBV9	-	TRBJ1-1	ASSVDRDNQNTEAF
TRBV12-5	TRBD2	TRBJ2-1	ASGLSAGGKNTYNEQF
TRBV5-1	TRBD2	TRBJ2-1	ASSSGPLGLASQF
TRBV2	TRBD2	TRBJ2-3	ASSKVAGGAQY
TRBV4-1	-	TRBJ1-4	ASSQTGGNEKLF
TRBV5-4	-	TRBJ2-1	ASSFQKRSYNEQF
TRBV5-6	TRBD1	TRBJ2-7	ASSLEGRTGGYEQY
TRBV19	TRBD1	TRBJ2-1	ASSPAGGNEQF
TRBV4-2	-	TRBJ1-4	ASSQTGSSKGKLF
TRBV4-1	-	TRBJ2-7	ASSLQGGKGARYEQY
TRBV5-6	TRBD1	TRBJ1-3	ASSLTGTAGNTIY